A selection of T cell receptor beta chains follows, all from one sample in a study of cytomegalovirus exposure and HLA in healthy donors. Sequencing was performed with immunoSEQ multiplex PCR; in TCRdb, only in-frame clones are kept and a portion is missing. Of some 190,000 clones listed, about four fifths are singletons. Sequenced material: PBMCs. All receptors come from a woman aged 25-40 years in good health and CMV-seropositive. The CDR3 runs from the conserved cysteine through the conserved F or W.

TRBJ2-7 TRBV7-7 CASSLAATYEQYF
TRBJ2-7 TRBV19 CASSMRTDPYEQYF
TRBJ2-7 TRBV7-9 CASSPDPWATYEQYF
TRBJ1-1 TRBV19 CASSFLSSEAFF
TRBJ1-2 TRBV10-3 CAISVDSLRPSYTF
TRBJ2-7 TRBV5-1 CASSHLAGRGLEQYF
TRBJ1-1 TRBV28 CASLNSRTEAFF
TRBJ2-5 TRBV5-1 CASSQIAGWETQYF
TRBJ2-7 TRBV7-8 CASSLSASSGQYF
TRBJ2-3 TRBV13 CASSLTGTDTQYF
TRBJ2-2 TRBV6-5 CASSYSRDRGTGELFF
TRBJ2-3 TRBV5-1 CASSVGTGLITDTQYF
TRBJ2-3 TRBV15 CATSRDLPSRGDTQYF
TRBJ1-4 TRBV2 CASSATGVFTEKLFF
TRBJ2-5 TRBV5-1 CASSHLTSGRAGFLMETQYF
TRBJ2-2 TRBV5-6 CASSLGTGYTGELFF
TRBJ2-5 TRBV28 CASSLPVGGKETQYF
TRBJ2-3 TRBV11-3 CASSFPGRATDTQYF
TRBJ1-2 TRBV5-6 CASSLGQNYGYTF
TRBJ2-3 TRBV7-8 CASSSVGVKTDTQYF
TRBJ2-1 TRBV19 CASSISWDRYYNEQFF
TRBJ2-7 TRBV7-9 CASSSNSIHEQYF
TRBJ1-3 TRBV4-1 CASSQAPGQGLNTIYF
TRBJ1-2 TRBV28 CASSPLETLRGYGYTF
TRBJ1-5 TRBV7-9 CASSLEGTPNQPQHF
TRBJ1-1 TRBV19 CASKDRGDTEAFF
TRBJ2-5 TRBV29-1 CSVYTGLGETQYF
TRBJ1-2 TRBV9 CASSGRTGGYGYTF
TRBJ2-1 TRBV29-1 CSLPSGAPYNEQFF